This is a list of T cell receptor beta chains from one sample in a study of T cell responses to AZD1222 COVID-19 vaccine. TCRdb keeps only in-frame clones here, not all; method: immunoSEQ multiplex PCR. In the table there are about 110,000 clones, 65% to 90% of which are singletons. The specimen was peripheral blood, collected on day 0 of AZD1222 vaccination. All receptors come from an adult in good health. Each CDR3 is given with its conserved first and last residue. A D gene is named only where the DNA matches it firmly. A row's size may be missing; if present it is once, few, many or a size class.

>-|-|TRBJ2-7|14|TRBV15
TGTGCCACCAGCGGGGGGGGCGAACTCTACGAGCAGTACTTC
CATSGGGELYEQYF
>-|-|TRBJ2-6|16|TRBV19
TGTGCCAGTAGTATAGGCGGAGGGGAGGGGGCCAACGTCCTGACTTTC
CASSIGGGEGANVLTF
>TRBD2|-|TRBJ2-7|16|TRBV15
TGTGCCACCTCCCGGACCTCGCTAGCGGGGGCCTACGAGCAGTACTTC
CATSRTSLAGAYEQYF
>-|-|TRBJ2-2|15|TRBV5-5
TGTGCCAGCACCCCATGGGGGGCGGGCACCGGGGAGCTGTTTTTT
CASTPWGAGTGELFF
>TRBD2|once|TRBJ2-2|15|TRBV28
TGTGCCAGCAGTTGGCACCGGGGGGTCACCGGGGAGCTGTTTTTT
CASSWHRGVTGELFF
>-|-|TRBJ2-1|12|TRBV5-5
TGTGCCAGCAGCTCGGCTGTGGGTGAGCAGTTCTTC
CASSSAVGEQFF
>-|-|TRBJ1-5|14|TRBV2
TGTGCCAGCACCCCCGGGGGAGGGAATCAGCCCCAGCATTTT
CASTPGGGNQPQHF
>-|-|TRBJ2-7|12|TRBV28
TGTGCCAGCAGTTACAGTCTCTACGAGCAGTACTTC
CASSYSLYEQYF
>-|-|TRBJ1-2|13|TRBV7-5
TGTGTCAGAAGCTTAGCCGGGAAATATGGCTACACCTTC
CVRSLAGKYGYTF
>-|-|TRBJ1-2|13|TRBV6-5
TGTGCCAGCAGTCTTGACAGGCAAGACGGCTACACCTTC
CASSLDRQDGYTF
>-|once|TRBJ1-3|16|TRBV7-2
TGTGCCAGCAGCCAAAATACGGCCTTCTCTGGAAACACCATATATTTT
CASSQNTAFSGNTIYF
>-|-|TRBJ2-7|16|TRBV27
TGTGCCAGCCGTGGGCCGGAGTGGGGACGGGACTACGAGCAGTACTTC
CASRGPEWGRDYEQYF
>-|-|TRBJ2-1|15|TRBV7-9
TGTGCCAGCAGCTTATTAGGGGCTGGGGACAATGAGCAGTTCTTC
CASSLLGAGDNEQFF
>-|-|TRBJ2-2|13|TRBV12-3/TRBV12-4
TGTGCCAGCAGTTTACCGGGGCCCGGGGAGCTGTTTTTT
CASSLPGPGELFF
>-|-|TRBJ1-5|13|TRBV30
TGTGCCTGGAGTGTTCAGGGCAATCAGCCCCAGCATTTT
CAWSVQGNQPQHF
>TRBD1|-|TRBJ2-7|13|TRBV28
TGTGCCATTCGGGGACAGGGCGCCTACGAGCAGTACTTC
CAIRGQGAYEQYF
>-|-|TRBJ2-5|11|TRBV28
TGTGCCAGCAGTTTAGTGGAGACCCAGTACTTC
CASSLVETQYF
>TRBD2|-|TRBJ2-1|16|TRBV5-1
TGCGCCAGCAGCTTGTCCGCTAGCGGGCTTTACAATGAGCAGTTCTTC
CASSLSASGLYNEQFF
>TRBD1|-|TRBJ1-3|16|TRBV3-1/TRBV3-2
TGTGCCAGCAGCCTCGGACAGGGCTCCTCTGGAAACACCATATATTTT
CASSLGQGSSGNTIYF
>-|-|TRBJ1-5|13|TRBV7-9
TGTGCCAGCAGCTGGGGGGGGAATCAGCCCCAGCATTTT
CASSWGGNQPQHF
>-|-|TRBJ2-5|17|TRBV5-4
TGTGCCAGCAGCTTGGGTGGAGGGTGGCTCTGGGGAGAGACCCAGTACTTC
CASSLGGGWLWGETQYF
>TRBD1|-|TRBJ1-1|12|TRBV30
TGTGCCGGCGACAGGGTCCGAACTGAAGCTTTCTTT
CAGDRVRTEAFF
>-|few|TRBJ2-7|14|TRBV10-3
TGTGCCATCAGTGGAGTTCAGGCTACCTACGAGCAGTACTTC
CAISGVQATYEQYF
>TRBD2|-|TRBJ2-5|17|TRBV6-2/TRBV6-3
TGTGCCAGCAGTAAAAGACTAGCGGGAGACCAGCAAGAGACCCAGTACTTC
CASSKRLAGDQQETQYF
>TRBD1|few|TRBJ2-7|14|TRBV5-5
TGTGCCAGCAGCTTGACAGGGGCAGCCTACGAGCAGTACTTC
CASSLTGAAYEQYF
>-|-|TRBJ2-7|16|TRBV28
TGTGCCAGCAGTTCCTACCGGGAAAGGGGATCCTACGAGCAGTACTTC
CASSSYRERGSYEQYF
>TRBD1|-|TRBJ2-3|15|TRBV6-6
TGTGCCAGCAGCGGACAGGTTCCCCCTGGGGATACGCAGTATTTT
CASSGQVPPGDTQYF
>TRBD2|-|TRBJ2-1|15|TRBV7-2
TGTGCCAGCAGCTCTAGCGGGAGGGCCGCGAATGAGCAGTTCTTC
CASSSSGRAANEQFF
>-|-|TRBJ1-6|14|TRBV11-2
TGTGCCAGCGCCTTGCCGACGGTGAATTCACCCCTCCACTTT
CASALPTVNSPLHF
>TRBD2|-|TRBJ2-3|14|TRBV27
TGTGCCAGCACCACTCTAGCGGGACAGAGAGCGCAGTATTTT
CASTTLAGQRAQYF
>TRBD2|-|TRBJ2-7|16|TRBV7-2
TGTGCCAGCAGCCTACTAGCGGGAGAATTTGGCTACGAGCAGTACTTC
CASSLLAGEFGYEQYF
>-|-|TRBJ2-7|14|TRBV13
TGTGCCAGCAGCTTAGGGACCGGTGGGTACGAGCAGTACTTC
CASSLGTGGYEQYF